The following is a T cell receptor (beta chain) sequence with its context. It has no known antigen specificity. No qualities accompany the bases; no much larger clone lies one base away. V is trimmed back by 2 bases and J by 7 bases, and the junction contains 8 bases that no gene match accounts for. Taken from the germline V gene, the CDR1 and CDR2 loops are MDHEN and SYDVKM. The CDR3 starts with the cysteine, ends with the phenylalanine, and has 15 residues. Only the CDR3 DNA is retained, 45 bases long and in frame from the first base. The cohort consisted of 650 to 850 healthy bone marrow donors. At the time of sampling, all cohort members were nominally healthy, though unrecorded immune exposures were likely present. The donor was CMV seronegative and belonged to the group of several hundred seronegative cohort members. Each donor provided a peripheral blood sample, and peripheral blood mononuclear cells were used for TCR beta sequencing. Genomic DNA was extracted from the blood cell samples with the Qiagen DNeasy Blood Extraction Kit.

The data belong to a study of cytomegalovirus exposure and HLA in healthy donors (dated by TCRdb to the late 2010s). Turning to the overall study: According to an earlier analysis of a few hundred of the donors, 150 million to 200 million T cells yielded approximately 120 million unique TCR beta sequences and about 300 Gb of sequence data. An early release covering roughly 640 HLA-typed donors comprised approximately 290 gigabases of sequencing data and some 79 million unique TCR sequences. Among the approximately 420 genotyped donors, approximately 81% belonged to the genetic ancestry cluster associated with self-reported Caucasian donors. The study was designed to test whether signatures of past pathogen exposure could be identified by cataloging public T cell receptors. The T cell repertoires of some 700 subjects were profiled by immunosequencing and related to cytomegalovirus serostatus. In addition to the first cohort of 666 subjects, a separate validation cohort of 120 different subjects was used. To predict cytomegalovirus infection status, the study combined high-throughput TCR immunosequencing, statistical association of individual TCRs with disease status, and machine learning. To study patterns of TCR occurrence, a later analysis re-analyzed previously published TCR beta repertoires from around 660 donors and added high-resolution HLA genotyping. Rather than using new phenotypic data, the later analysis identified candidate immune exposures from TCR beta sequences and from how often those sequences occurred across donors. In an earlier analysis of 587 of the donors, high-throughput TCR beta sequencing was used to judge whether each TCR beta V gene segment behaved as functional or pseudogenic. Donor age, sex, ethnicity and CMV serostatus were compiled together with the repertoire data. In a later genetic analysis, genome-wide SNP genotypes for about 65% of the roughly 670 donors were used, and that subset was treated as a discovery cohort. Every repertoire in the discovery cohort had been generated on one and the same sequencing platform. Both class I and class II loci were covered by HLA typing, at four-digit resolution. Typing coverage varied by locus: about 620-630 donors for A, B, C, DRB1 and DQB1; roughly 510 for DQA1; more than 600 for DPA1; fewer than 480 for DPB1. Because of strong linkage in the cohort, a few DR-DQ haplotypes were treated as single units for association and clustering. Among some 400 genotyped donors of the cohort, an average of approximately 230,000 unique TCR beta nucleotide sequences were sequenced per donor, roughly 20% of them non-productive. What the authors observed across the whole study: A total of fewer than 200 TCR beta chains were listed by the study as associated with cytomegalovirus. A further reported finding was that TCR beta sequences accurately predicted the HLA-A and HLA-B alleles for most subjects in the first cohort. The authors suggested that the approach could potentially be extended to other disease states and immunological phenotypes. Cytomegalovirus status was reported to be diagnosed by the classifier with high specificity and sensitivity in both the original and validation cohorts. When HLA alleles, especially DR and DQ, strongly co-occurred, attributing TCR associations to individual alleles was difficult. Compared with equally common non-associated chains, HLA-associated TCR beta chains in a later analysis were more clonally expanded and had lower generation probabilities. Across donors, most TCR sequences were observed very rarely, whereas some public TCRs were present in many individuals. The sequencing pipeline was judged likely to have produced a cluster of highly shared sequence variants as a technical artifact. Three of the identified cytomegalovirus-associated TCR beta chains were confirmed in vitro to be specific for cytomegalovirus antigens. In an earlier analysis of around 500 of the donors, most TCR beta V segments appeared in productive rearrangements about 87% or about 30% of the time, broadly matching IMGT annotations. Because counts were too low, about 15 rarely observed V segments, including chromosome 9 orphons, were left out of the earlier analysis of a few hundred of the donors. In a later analysis, TCR association rates were found to vary across HLA loci, with the most associated TCRs seen for DRB1 alleles and the fewest for HLA-C alleles. Linkage disequilibrium might explain the correlated functional status among segregating V segments, but an unknown experimental factor could not be ruled out. This cohort had only TCR beta chains sequenced, and the lack of alpha or paired-chain data limited which features could be detected. The only immune exposure information available for the cohort was CMV serostatus. HLA typing was unavailable for some donors at each locus, so association tests used only the typed subset. Most CMV-associated TCR beta chains appeared to be HLA-restricted in a later analysis, and the HLA associations seemed to be driven largely by CMV exposure. Roughly uniform sequencing depth across donors was assumed in presence/absence analyses, although this assumption may not hold. Some IMGT-functional V segments, including TRBV6-2 and TRBV6-3, could not be distinguished by the 87-base-pair reads and were therefore excluded. According to a later analysis, parvovirus B19, influenza, CMV and Epstein-Barr virus appeared linked to several top co-occurrence clusters. A later analysis associated about 17,000 TCR beta sequences with specific HLA alleles at a false discovery rate of 0.05. A later genetic analysis associated a missense DCLRE1C variant with V-gene and J-gene trimming of TCR beta chains, and an independent cohort replicated the association. A later genetic analysis reported fewer N-insertions in productive TCRs among donors in an Asian-associated ancestry cluster than the roughly 720-donor mean.

Library preparation was by the immunoSEQ multiplex PCR assay. A mixture of 60 forward primers for TCR Vbeta segments and 13 reverse primers for TCR Jbeta segments was used in the multiplex PCR. The CDR3 region of rearranged TCR beta genes was amplified from genomic DNA with a multiplex PCR assay. Amplified TCR beta libraries were sequenced as 87-base-pair reads on the Illumina HiSeq System. The original methods were these. In a later analysis, around 80 million unique TCR beta chains were counted across the roughly 670 repertoires, and roughly 11 million of these chains were shared by at least two donors. Raw reads were error-corrected and collapsed into unique sequences by a nearest-neighbor algorithm in which closely related sequences were merged to remove PCR and sequencing errors. V, D and J gene segments were assigned by aligning CDR3 sequences to IMGT reference sequences. Each retained sequence needed at least a six-nucleotide match to both a V gene segment and a J gene segment. A rearrangement was called productive if the CDR3 had no stop codons and remained in frame with V and J, and every other rearrangement was called non-productive. CDR3 was defined according to IMGT convention as the region running from the second conserved V-encoded cysteine to the conserved J-encoded phenylalanine. Sequences without an unambiguous match to a single V gene segment were excluded from the earlier analysis of over 500 of the donors. An earlier analysis of a few hundred of the donors called V segments functional above 56.7% productive rearrangements and segregating when the between-donor standard deviation exceeded 5%. A statistical classification framework was built to diagnose cytomegalovirus status from the catalog of TCR beta chain sequences. In a later analysis, V and J genes were assigned by comparing TCR nucleotide sequences against IMGT/GENE-DB human TR gene sequences. A later analysis assigned CDR3 sequences and most-parsimonious VDJ recombination scenarios with the TCRdist pipeline. In a later analysis, each TCR beta chain was defined by its CDR3 amino acid sequence together with its V-gene family, and reads lacking a unique V-gene family were excluded. In a later analysis, approximately 590 highly shared, low-generation-probability nucleotide sequences were removed to address suspected cross-contamination and a sequencing artifact. In a later analysis, a clonal expansion index for each public chain was calculated from normalized within-repertoire ranks of inferred template counts. Generation probabilities in a later analysis came from a VDJ recombination model fitted to out-of-frame rearrangements, and those results were checked against IGoR. In a later analysis, hypergeometric tests were used to score TCR-TCR, TCR-HLA and TCR-CMV co-occurrence, with a repertoire-size bias correction applied to TCR pairs. A later analysis estimated false discovery rates by permuting HLA or CMV assignments 20 times. In a later analysis, co-occurring TCRs were grouped with DBSCAN, and TCRdist sequence similarity was added when clustering was performed within HLA-allele-positive subsets. Repertoires with fewer than 30,000 or more than 120,000 public chains were left out of co-occurrence clustering, as were roughly five repertoires with anomalous nucleotide sharing. Sourced from immuneACCESS, this table was stored by TCRdb with only in-frame sequences that have V and J called. A share of the clones is absent; for the studies checked, an unresolved V gene accounts for under half, and the remainder has no known explanation. From that table come the V and J calls and clone size; the DNA was used to work out D and trimming. In this sample the table shows 250,000 to 350,000 clones, around two thirds of which occur a single time. Approximately 2.5% of the sample is held by the ten biggest clonotypes.

The sequencing input was PBMCs. This clonotype was obtained from a female donor in good health and CMV-seronegative. The rearranged chain carries TRBV28 and TRBJ2-7; 10 middle bases align to TRBD2. The sequence in DNA is TGTGCCAGCAGTTTACCGTCTAGCGGGAGCCCTGAGCAGTACTTC. Its coded protein is CASSLPSSGSPEQYF.